Sequencing of this T cell receptor beta chain was carried out in a study of T cell changes during pregnancy in multiple sclerosis. TCRdb keeps only in-frame clones here, not all; method: immunoSEQ multiplex PCR. This sample carries some 30,000 clones, 80% to 90% of them seen once, and the ten largest clones take 8.5% to 14%. The CDR3 is 14 residues long. Trimming took off 1 base at V and 2 bases at J, with 9 bases between the two ends. Germline V CDR1 and CDR2: SGHVS, FQNEAQ. This clonotype was obtained from a female donor with multiple sclerosis, enrolled in a pregnancy study. This chain joins TRBV7-8 and TRBJ2-7; D remains unclear. This sample comprised CD8+ T cells from peripheral blood mononuclear cells, obtained in the third trimester of pregnancy. As DNA, the CDR3 is TGTGCCAGCAGCTTAGTAACAGAAACCTACGAGCAGTACTTC. This gives the protein CASSLVTETYEQYF.